This T cell receptor beta chain is drawn from a study of blood T cell repertoires in COVID-19. The overall study: There were acute and convalescent COVID-19 samples, and they came from the United States, Italy and Spain.

Germline trimming cut 3 bases from V and 3 bases from J; bases unmatched to any gene: 8. The CDR3 is 17 amino acids. CDR1 and CDR2 (germline): SGHRS, YFSETQ. Recruitment covered some 25 US areas and drew participants whose ages spanned about 18 to 95 years. All recovered Cohort 3 donors got two negative PCRs, got clearance, or saw symptom resolution. As processed by the authors: How many nucleated cells were present was estimated from reference gene primer amplification. The protocol was immunoSEQ multiplex PCR, while the TCRdb copy is restricted to in-frame clones and leaves out a portion. Clonal size and the V and J genes are those of that table, whereas D and trimming came from the DNA. The profile shows under 300,000 clones, over 75% of them singletons.

The chain is built from TRBV5-1 and TRBJ2-5, with 13 nucleotides matching TRBD2. Sequencing was done on a sample of PBMCs or T cells enriched from blood (not recorded which). The receptor's source is a woman aged 50 to 60 who had recovered from COVID-19. The CDR3 here is CASSSRPGLAGKETQYF. In DNA, the CDR3 is TGCGCCAGCAGCTCACGTCCGGGACTAGCGGGAAAAGAGACCCAGTACTTC.